The T cell receptor (beta chain) described here comes from a study of blood T cell repertoires in COVID-19. Turning to the study itself: Sample material is recorded as cDNA or gDNA derived from T cells, B-cell-depleted T cells, or PBMCs.

The authors' processing: Amplification with reference gene primers provided the estimates of nucleated cell counts. Produced via immunoSEQ multiplex PCR; TCRdb's table is partial and in-frame only. The DNA gave D and trimming, while V, J and clone size come from that table. The data contain roughly 200,000 clones, approximately 86% of them singletons. This CDR3 spans 14 amino acids. Germline V gene data show CDR1 as SGDLS and CDR2 as YYNGEE. V shed 0 bases and J shed 0 bases, with 7 bases lying between them. The participants were between roughly 18 and 100 years old and came from 24 US areas. Participant-given clinical history determined each cohort assignment.

The source is a middle-aged woman with acute COVID-19. The chain employs TRBV9 and TRBJ2-7, with D hard to call. Input material: PBMCs or T cells enriched from blood (not recorded which). CDR3 amino acids: CASSVVGSSYEQYF. For the CDR3, the DNA is TGTGCCAGCAGCGTAGTGGGCAGCTCCTACGAGCAGTACTTC.